The 24 T cell receptor beta chains presented below share a single source sample, sequenced in a study of T cell repertoires in cytomegalovirus infection. In TCRdb, the reads were re-called with MiXCR into one record per CDR3 protein. The data contain approximately 910,000 distinct CDR3 sequences, less than 35% of them singletons. No antigens are known for them. The input for sequencing was cultured CD8+ T cells from PBMCs, taken from culture after CMV antigen stimulation. Every receptor here comes from a human donor in good health (CMV status not recorded). Some clones in this sample may be carry-over from other donors' samples.

This chain joins TRBV12-3 or TRBV12-4 and TRBJ2-1, with 11 bases fitting TRBD2. V was pared by 1 base and J by 7 bases, with 12 bases of the junction left unmatched. The CDR3 loop spans 18 amino acids. The CDR3 DNA is TGTGCCAGCAGTTTAGGGGGTCTAGCGGGGGGCCCGGGGAATGAGCAGTTCTTC. This sequence encodes CASSLGGLAGGPGNEQFF.

The chain couples TRBV6-2 or TRBV6-3 to TRBJ2-7; a weak D match, TRBD1 (5 bases). Germline values: CDR1 MNHEY, CDR2 SVGEGT. The CDR3 extends over 13 amino acids. V lost 5 bases, J lost 4 bases, and 12 bases lay in between. The CDR3 protein is CASSTDRTYEQYV. In nucleotides, the CDR3 is TGTGCCAGCAGTACCGACAGAACATACGAGCAGTACGTC.

The V gene is TRBV29-1, the J gene TRBJ2-1; TRBD1 is a possible D gene (5 bases). The CDR3 is 15 amino acids. Trimming removed 0 bases from V and 5 bases from J, with 14 bases in between. Germline values: CDR1 SQVTM, CDR2 ANQGSEA. The CDR3 DNA sequence: TGCAGCGTTGAAGAAGGGGCTAATCCTAACAATGAGCAGTTCTTC. Its translation is CSVEEGANPNNEQFF.

This chain links TRBV7-9 with TRBJ1-1, with no clear D. Germline CDR1 and CDR2: SEHNR and FQNEAQ (reference sequence). V lost 5 bases and J lost 6, with 10 bases in between. The CDR3 is 12 amino acids. The CDR3 DNA follows: TGTGCCAGCAGCGTCGCGAGTCCTGAAGCTTTCTTT. Its protein is CASSVASPEAFF.

This clonotype was found many times. The chain carries TRBV7-2 and TRBJ2-2; 8 bases are a match to TRBD2. Germline V gene sequence: CDR1 SGHTA, CDR2 FQGNSA. After removal of 2 bases from V and 4 bases from J, the junction contained 0 bases not matched to a gene. The CDR3 contains 14 residues. The CDR3 is CASSLLAGTGELFF. CDR3 bases: TGTGCCAGCAGCTTACTAGCGGGCACCGGGGAGCTGTTTTTT. Using reference TRBV7-2 and TRBJ2-2 for the parts outside the CDR3, the full variable domain is GAGVSQSPSNKVTEKGKDVELRCDPISGHTALYWYRQSLGQGLEFLIYFQGNSAPDKSGLPSDRFSAERTGGSVSTLTIQRTQQEDSAVYLCASSLLAGTGELFFGEGSRLTVL.

This chain joins TRBV4-2 and TRBJ1-1; D ambiguous. Germline V gene data show CDR1 as LGHNA and CDR2 as YNFKEQ. Trimming shortened V by 4 bases and J by 3 bases, and 12 bases separated the two germline ends. CDR3 size: 14 residues. CDR3 loop: CASSPYIEDTEAFF. CDR3 DNA: TGTGCCAGCAGCCCCTATATCGAGGACACTGAAGCTTTCTTT.

The rearrangement uses TRBV5-6 and TRBJ1-2; 9 positions match TRBD1. J gave up 4 bases and V 3 bases, and 7 bases lay outside the gene matches. CDR3 length: 15 amino acids. Per the germline V gene, CDR1 is SGHDT and CDR2 is YYEEEE. The CDR3 protein is CASSSIQGAAYGYTF. CDR3 in DNA: TGTGCCAGCAGCTCTATACAGGGGGCAGCCTATGGCTACACCTTC.

This clonotype was counted only a few times. The V call is TRBV7-9, the J call TRBJ1-2; TRBD1 aligns across 9 bases. The germline gives CDR1 SEHNR, CDR2 FQNEAQ (reference sequence). Germline trimming cut 1 base from V and 4 bases from J; bases unmatched to any gene: 7. This CDR3 contains 16 residues. The CDR3 DNA reads TGTGCCAGCAGCTTAGACTGGACAGGGGTAGTCTATGGCTACACCTTC. Translated: CASSLDWTGVVYGYTF.

This clonotype was recorded many times. The V and J genes are TRBV10-3 and TRBJ2-7; D ambiguous. Germline CDR1 and CDR2: ENHRY and SYGVKD. The CDR3 is 11 amino acids. V was pared by 3 bases and J by 3 bases, with 3 bases between. This CDR3 reads CAISDSYEQYF. CDR3 nucleotide sequence: TGTGCCATCAGTGACAGCTACGAGCAGTACTTC.

This clonotype was counted only a few times. The chain carries TRBV27 and TRBJ1-5; 7 bases fit TRBD1. Germline lookup yields CDR1 MNHEY and CDR2 SMNVEV (reference sequence). J gave up 7 bases and V 6 bases, and 9 bases lay outside the gene matches. The CDR3 runs to 14 residues. Here the CDR3 DNA reads TGTGCCAGCAGCGAGACAGGGCCCGGGCAGCCCCAGCATTTT. Translated, it gives CASSETGPGQPQHF.

This clonotype occurred a few times. The gene calls are TRBV7-9 and TRBJ2-1; D might be TRBD1 (7 bases). Per the germline V gene, CDR1 is SEHNR and CDR2 is FQNEAQ (reference sequence). The CDR3 has 13 residues. Trimming pared 8 bases from V and 7 bases from J, leaving 15 bases between. The CDR3 sequence: CASQGGSRNEQFF. The CDR3 nucleotides read TGTGCCAGCCAGGGGGGATCAAGGAATGAGCAGTTCTTC.

The V and J genes are TRBV11-3 and TRBJ2-3; 8 positions agree with TRBD1. The CDR3 length is 13 residues. Germline loops: CDR1 SGHNT, CDR2 YENEEA. V shed 9 bases, J shed 4 bases, and the junction held 6 bases outside the gene matches. The CDR3 nucleotides read TGTGCCAGTTCGGACAGGGACGCAGATACGCAGTATTTT. It translates to CASSDRDADTQYF.

This clonotype was counted only a few times. V usage is TRBV6-6 and J usage is TRBJ2-7; 7 bases are shared with TRBD1. Per germline, CDR1 MNHNY and CDR2 SVGAGI (reference sequence). The CDR3 totals 15 residues. Trimming took 6 bases from V and 5 from J; bases not matched to a gene: 13. The CDR3 DNA follows: TGTGCCAGCAGACCCCCTGACAGGGCCCCCGACGAGCAGTACTTC. Its protein product is CASRPPDRAPDEQYF.

This clonotype has only a few counts. The V call is TRBV19, the J call TRBJ1-1, with D perhaps matching TRBD1 (5 bases). From germline, CDR1 is LNHDA and CDR2 SQIVND (reference sequence). The CDR3 totals 15 residues. The germline V and J ends were trimmed by 3 bases and 0 bases, with 11 bases remaining between them. The CDR3 nucleotides are TGTGCCAGTAGTATCCGGGGGATTATGAACACTGAAGCTTTCTTT. It encodes CASSIRGIMNTEAFF.

About this clonotype itself: Since a much larger clone is just one base distant, this may be a read error. The genes are TRBV7-9 and TRBJ2-4; TRBD2 is a possible D gene (7 bases). V shed 5 bases and J shed 7 bases, with 21 bases lying between them. Germline V gives CDR1 SEHNR, CDR2 FQNEAQ (reference sequence). This CDR3 is 16 amino acids long. The CDR3, as DNA: TGTGCCAGCAGCAACATGGTCGGGGGGCCTTCCAACATTCAGTACTTC. Encoded protein: CASSNMVGGPSNIQYF.

Concerning this clonotype: This may arise from a read error, as a much more abundant clone is one base away. The chain links TRBV6-1 to TRBJ1-5; weak D call: TRBD1 (6 bases). CDR1 MNHNS and CDR2 SASEGT come from the germline V gene. The CDR3 is 15 amino acids. V lost 10 bases and J 5 bases, leaving 21 bases between the germline ends. Here the CDR3 reads CANIEAGGRYQPQHF. The CDR3 DNA reads as TGTGCCAACATCGAAGCGGGGGGCAGATATCAGCCCCAGCATTTT.

There are a few counts of this clonotype. The chain couples TRBV11-2 to TRBJ2-2, with D tentatively TRBD1 (6 bases). The germline V gene encodes CDR1 SGHAT and CDR2 FQNNGV. The CDR3 is made up of 12 amino acids. With 10 bases removed from V and 3 bases from J, the gap between germline ends came to 9 bases. The CDR3: CATHRDTGELFF. The CDR3 nucleotides read TGTGCCACCCACAGGGACACCGGGGAGCTGTTTTTT.

This chain's CDR3 is CSARLWEQTDTQYF. CDR3 coding DNA: TGCAGTGCTAGATTATGGGAGCAGACAGATACGCAGTATTTT. The V call is TRBV20-1, the J call TRBJ2-3; D may be TRBD2 (5 bases). Trimming pared 2 bases from V and 3 bases from J, leaving 12 bases between. The CDR3 contains 14 residues. Germline V gene data show CDR1 as DFQATT and CDR2 as SNEGSKA (reference sequence).

The J gene is TRBJ2-7, the V gene TRBV12-5; a possible D gene is TRBD2 (6 bases). The germline V and J ends were trimmed by 3 bases and 5 bases, with 26 bases remaining between them. This CDR3 comprises 18 residues. Germline CDR1 reads LGHNT; CDR2 reads FRNRAP. The CDR3 reads CASGFTRGLVVFSDEQYF. CDR3 nucleotide sequence: TGTGCTAGTGGTTTCACCCGGGGACTGGTTGTTTTTTCGGACGAGCAGTACTTC.

V gene TRBV2 combines with J gene TRBJ2-7, with 7 bases lining up with TRBD2. The CDR3 totals 15 residues. With V trimmed by 1 base and J by 4 bases, 7 bases remained unmatched. The germline gives CDR1 SNHLY, CDR2 FYNNEI. The CDR3 DNA is TGTGCCAGCAGTGAAGAGGGACTATACTTTTACGAGCAGTACTTC. This translates into CASSEEGLYFYEQYF.

The genes are TRBV4-1 and TRBJ2-7, with 9 bases identical to TRBD1. CDR1 and CDR2 (germline): MGHRA, YSYEKL. With 0 bases clipped from V and 1 base from J, the junction kept 1 base outside the gene matches. This CDR3 has 15 residues. CDR3 region: CASSQEGQGSYEQYF. The CDR3 region has the DNA TGCGCCAGCAGCCAAGAGGGACAGGGTTCCTACGAGCAGTACTTC.

V gene TRBV7-6 combines with J gene TRBJ2-3; D is uncertain. The CDR3 extends over 18 amino acids. V was shortened by 1 base and J by 3 bases, with 20 bases between the two germline ends. Germline lookup yields CDR1 SGHVS and CDR2 FNYEAQ. CDR3 loop: CASSLDGPDSPSTDTQYF. The CDR3 DNA follows: TGTGCCAGCAGCTTAGACGGGCCAGACTCCCCTTCGACAGATACGCAGTATTTT. Looking up the rest from reference TRBV7-6 and TRBJ2-3 gives the full variable domain: GAGVSQSPRYKVTKRGQDVALRCDPISGHVSLYWYRQALGQGPEFLTYFNYEAQQDKSGLPNDRFSAERPEGSISTLTIQRTEQRDSAMYRCASSLDGPDSPSTDTQYFGPGTRLTVL.

The genes are TRBV12-5 and TRBJ1-3, with D maybe TRBD1 (6 bases). Trimming removed 3 bases from V and 0 bases from J, with 21 bases in between. Germline V gene data show CDR1 as LGHNT and CDR2 as FRNRAP. The CDR3 spans 19 residues. The CDR3 protein is CASGFVIAGGGDSGNTIYF. The CDR3 DNA reads TGTGCTAGTGGTTTTGTCATCGCTGGGGGGGGCGACTCTGGAAACACCATATATTTT.

This clonotype was seen at least ten times. The rearrangement joins TRBV7-6 to TRBJ2-1; D is tentatively TRBD1 or TRBD2 (6 bases each). The CDR3 has 17 residues. Looked up from germline, CDR1 is SGHVS and CDR2 is FNYEAQ. The ends were cut back, 5 bases at V and 1 base at J, with 18 bases in the middle. The CDR3 is CASSPTRGRRSYNEQFF. The CDR3 DNA is TGTGCCAGCAGCCCAACCCGGGGGCGTAGGTCCTACAATGAGCAGTTCTTC.